Below are 24 T cell receptor beta chains sequenced from a single sample in a study of vaccination and CD4 T cells after COVID-19. Cultured CD4+ T cells had their DNA profiled by the Oncomine TCR Beta short-read assay. TCRdb ran MiXCR on the PCR reads and lists one entry per CDR3 protein. The repertoire holds approximately 9,000 distinct CDR3 sequences, with roughly 64% as singletons. Treatment reported: approximately nine-day PBMC culture with coronavirus spike peptide pools or control peptides (ViraFEST assay). For these TCRs, the target antigens are not known. The specimen was CD4+ T cells from blood, cultured in vitro. The receptors were gathered from a human donor who had recovered from COVID-19.

CDR3 residues: CSAPSGGLYEQYF. The CDR3 DNA sequence: TGCAGTGCCCCTAGCGGGGGGCTCTACGAGCAGTACTTC. The chain recombines TRBV20-1 with TRBJ2-7; 11 bases fit TRBD2. The V and J ends lost 6 bases and 3 bases, in that order; junction bases with no gene match: 4. Germline CDR1 is DFQATT and CDR2 is SNEGSKA (reference sequence). This CDR3 contains 13 residues.

The rearrangement uses TRBV20-1 and TRBJ1-2, with D possibly being TRBD1 (6 bases). With 5 bases removed from V and 3 bases from J, the gap between germline ends came to 13 bases. The CDR3 extends over 13 amino acids. Germline V CDR1 and CDR2: DFQATT, SNEGSKA (reference sequence). The CDR3 coding sequence is TGCAGTGCTTCCCGGGACACCTACTATGGCTACACCTTC. This gives the protein CSASRDTYYGYTF.

The rearrangement joins TRBV19 to TRBJ1-6; D gene uncertain. The CDR3 is made up of 15 amino acids. Trimming pared 9 bases from V and 7 bases from J, leaving 19 bases between. Per the germline V gene, CDR1 is LNHDA and CDR2 is SQIVND (reference sequence). Here the CDR3 DNA reads TGTGCCAGCGCCCCAGGAGGCGGACCAAATTCACCCCTCCACTTT. It specifies CASAPGGGPNSPLHF.

The chain links TRBV30 to TRBJ1-5, with TRBD1 as a possible D gene (5 bases). The CDR3 totals 13 residues. Between the trimmed V and J ends, which lost 2 bases and 7 bases, there was a span of 12 bases. CDR1 GTSNPN and CDR2 SVGIG come from the germline V gene (reference sequence). In DNA form, the CDR3 reads TGTGCCTGGAGTCCGGGACCTAGCCAGCCCCAGCATTTT. Amino acids: CAWSPGPSQPQHF.

The V gene is TRBV18, the J gene TRBJ1-5; D unresolved. CDR3 length: 15 amino acids. V was trimmed by 5 bases and J by 4 bases, leaving 15 bases between them. Germline V CDR1 and CDR2: KGHSH, LQKENI. The CDR3 region is CASSARQAGNQPQHF. CDR3 in DNA: TGTGCCAGCTCAGCTCGGCAGGCCGGGAATCAGCCCCAGCATTTT. Full variable domain (outside the CDR3, taken from reference TRBV18 and TRBJ1-5): NAGVMQNPRHLVRRRGQEARLRCSPMKGHSHVYWYRQLPEEGLKFMVYLQKENIIDESGMPKERFSAEFPKEGPSILRIQQVVRGDSAAYFCASSARQAGNQPQHFGDGTRLSIL.

The rearrangement joins TRBV2 to TRBJ2-7, with D possibly being TRBD2 (5 bases). The CDR3 is 12 residues long. Germline loops: CDR1 SNHLY, CDR2 FYNNEI. V lost 8 bases and J lost 0, with 8 bases in between. The CDR3 DNA is TGTGCCAGCCGGGAATCCTCCTACGAGCAGTACTTC. Translated, it gives CASRESSYEQYF.

The rearrangement uses TRBV19 and TRBJ1-1, with 10 bases that match TRBD1. This CDR3 has 16 residues. Germline loops: CDR1 LNHDA, CDR2 SQIVND (reference sequence). Trimming removed 4 bases from V and 0 bases from J; junction bases left unmatched: 5. Written as DNA, the CDR3 is TGTGCCAGTAGTACAGACAGGGGGCGCATGAACACTGAAGCTTTCTTT. This sequence encodes CASSTDRGRMNTEAFF.

The rearrangement joins TRBV19 to TRBJ2-2; the match to TRBD2 covers 8 bases. Trimming removed 1 base from V and 1 base from J; junction bases left unmatched: 5. The CDR3 runs to 17 residues. CDR1 LNHDA and CDR2 SQIVND come from the germline V gene (reference sequence). The CDR3 region has the DNA TGTGCCAGTAGTATAGGGGCGGGGGGCTTGAACACCGGGGAGCTGTTTTTT. Translated: CASSIGAGGLNTGELFF.

As DNA, the CDR3 is TGTGCCACCCGACGTCGCAGCGGGGCGGAGGTTTCAGATACGCAGTATTTT. Protein: CATRRRSGAEVSDTQYF. This chain connects TRBV10-3 to TRBJ2-3; 7 positions agree with TRBD2. The germline gives CDR1 ENHRY, CDR2 SYGVKD. The V gene end was trimmed by 10 bases and the J gene end by 4 bases; junction bases not matched to a gene: 20. The CDR3 has 17 amino acids.

The chain is built from TRBV24-1 and TRBJ2-2; 8 bases are shared with TRBD1. CDR1 is KGHDR, CDR2 SFDVKD, per germline. The CDR3 totals 16 residues. J lost 4 bases, V lost 2 bases, and 5 bases had no gene match. DNA of the CDR3: TGTGCCACCAGTGATTGGACAGGGCTGGGCACCGGGGAGCTGTTTTTT. Translation: CATSDWTGLGTGELFF.

This clonotype appeared a single time. The genes are TRBV28 and TRBJ1-2; 7 bases line up with TRBD1. Germline CDR1 reads MDHEN; CDR2 reads SYDVKM. Trimming removed 6 bases from V and 4 bases from J; junction bases left unmatched: 8. CDR3 length: 14 residues. The CDR3 DNA follows: TGTGCCAGCAGCGCGGGGACAGTTCCCTATGGCTACACCTTC. Its translation is CASSAGTVPYGYTF.

The genes are TRBV6-1 and TRBJ1-2; D remains ambiguous. Germline CDR1 reads MNHNS; CDR2 reads SASEGT. The V and J ends lost 6 bases and 0 bases respectively, with 11 bases between them. CDR3 length: 14 residues. The CDR3 spells CASRPGSSNYGYTF. For the CDR3, the DNA is TGTGCCAGCAGACCGGGGAGCTCTAACTATGGCTACACCTTC.

The chain joins TRBV6-1 to TRBJ2-7; the D gene could be TRBD1 or TRBD2 (6 bases each). The CDR3 is 15 amino acids. V dropped 6 bases and J dropped 2 bases, with 17 bases sitting between them. Germline CDR1 is MNHNS and CDR2 is SASEGT. CDR3 in amino acids: CASSPGGGRAYEQYF. The DNA for the CDR3 is TGTGCCAGCAGCCCCGGTGGGGGGCGAGCCTACGAGCAGTACTTC.

CDR3 protein: CASSQTSGGNTGELFF. CDR3 DNA: TGTGCCAGCAGCCAGACTAGCGGGGGAAACACCGGGGAGCTGTTTTTT. This rearrangement joins TRBV6-2 or TRBV6-3 to TRBJ2-2; 12 bases line up with TRBD2. The V segment lost 6 bases and the J segment 2 bases; nucleotides outside the gene matches: 4. The CDR3 consists of 16 residues. The germline V gene has CDR1 MNHEY and CDR2 SVGEGT.

The V gene is TRBV28, the J gene TRBJ1-5; 10 positions agree with TRBD1. The J segment lost 5 bases and the V segment lost 5 bases, leaving 6 bases of the junction unmatched. The CDR3 loop spans 15 amino acids. Germline CDR1 reads MDHEN; CDR2 reads SYDVKM. CDR3 in amino acids: CASSPRTGGYQPQHF. The CDR3 nucleotides read TGTGCCAGCAGTCCTAGGACAGGGGGGTATCAGCCCCAGCATTTT.

The J gene is TRBJ1-5, the V gene TRBV10-3, with 7 bases aligning to TRBD1. This CDR3 region has 17 residues. Germline CDR1 reads ENHRY; CDR2 reads SYGVKD. The junction had 7 bases not matched to a gene; V was cut back by 2 bases and J by 0 bases. The CDR3 DNA sequence: TGTGCCATCAGTGAGGGGGGACAGATCTATAGCAATCAGCCCCAGCATTTT. Amino acid sequence: CAISEGGQIYSNQPQHF.

There are a few counts of this clonotype. The chain uses TRBV20-1 and TRBJ1-5, with TRBD1 as a possible D gene (5 bases). The CDR3 spans 17 residues. The V and J ends lost 6 bases and 6 bases respectively, with 27 bases between them. From germline, CDR1 is DFQATT and CDR2 SNEGSKA (reference sequence). The CDR3, as DNA: TGCAGTGCAGACGACGGGACCGTAAACGGGATCGGTCAGCCCCAGCATTTT. Its protein product is CSADDGTVNGIGQPQHF.

The chain has TRBV20-1 and TRBJ2-7; D possibly corresponds to TRBD2 (6 bases). The CDR3 extends over 11 amino acids. The germline V gene encodes CDR1 DFQATT and CDR2 SNEGSKA (reference sequence). The germline V and J ends were trimmed by 3 bases and 7 bases, with 10 bases remaining between them. CDR3 sequence reads: CSASPGDEQYF. CDR3 DNA sequence: TGCAGTGCTAGTCCGGGGGATGAGCAGTACTTC.

The gene calls are TRBV20-1 and TRBJ1-1; possibly TRBD1 for D (5 bases). The CDR3 totals 15 residues. Germline CDR1 is DFQATT and CDR2 is SNEGSKA (reference sequence). Trimming pared 5 bases from V and 1 base from J, leaving 17 bases between. The CDR3 reads CSAPRGVRTNTEAFF. DNA of the CDR3: TGCAGTGCTCCCCGGGGGGTAAGGACGAACACTGAAGCTTTCTTT.

This rearrangement joins TRBV28 to TRBJ1-5; TRBD1 matches at 7 bases. Unmatched junction bases numbered 20, after V lost 7 bases and J lost 8 bases. This CDR3 spans 17 amino acids. CDR1 MDHEN and CDR2 SYDVKM come from the germline V gene. CDR3 DNA sequence: TGTGCCAGCACCCTATGGCCGGGCAGGGGGTCCAACAAGCCCCAGCATTTT. It specifies CASTLWPGRGSNKPQHF.

This rearrangement joins TRBV5-4 to TRBJ2-6; D possibly corresponds to TRBD2 (5 bases). The CDR3 totals 14 residues. Germline V gene data show CDR1 as SGHNT and CDR2 as YYREEE (reference sequence). The ends were cut back, 4 bases at V and 4 bases at J, with 9 bases in the middle. The CDR3 region has the DNA TGTGCCAGCAGCAGTCGAGGGGGGGCCAACGTCCTGACTTTC. This gives the protein CASSSRGGANVLTF.

This chain joins TRBV30 and TRBJ1-5; a possible D gene is TRBD1 (5 bases). V gave up 3 bases and J gave up 4 bases, with 13 bases separating them. Germline V gene lookup returns CDR1 GTSNPN and CDR2 SVGIG (reference sequence). There are 14 residues in the CDR3. CDR3 loop: CAWRGPGLNQPQHF. The CDR3 DNA reads TGTGCCTGGAGGGGGCCAGGGCTAAATCAGCCCCAGCATTTT. The whole variable domain, filled in from reference TRBV30 and TRBJ1-5, reads SQTIHQWPATLVQPVGSPLSLECTVEGTSNPNLYWYRQAAGRGLQLLFYSVGIGQISSEVPQNLSASRPQDRQFILSSKKLLLSDSGFYLCAWRGPGLNQPQHFGDGTRLSIL.

This clonotype was detected a few times. J is TRBJ1-5 and V is TRBV15, with D possibly being TRBD1 (6 bases). The CDR3 is 15 amino acids. Trimming took off 8 bases at V and 1 base at J, with 15 bases between the two ends. In germline, CDR1 is LNHNV, CDR2 YYDKDF (reference sequence). CDR3 coding DNA: TGTGCCACCCGCAACAGGGAGGGAAGCAATCAGCCCCAGCATTTT. Translated: CATRNREGSNQPQHF.

There are a few counts of this clonotype. This sequence joins TRBV12-3 or TRBV12-4 and TRBJ2-2, with D unresolved. Between the trimmed V and J ends, which lost 8 bases and 0 bases, there was a span of 7 bases. The CDR3 length is 13 residues. The CDR3 DNA sequence: TGTGCCAGCGGTTCTTCGAACACCGGGGAGCTGTTTTTT. It is translated as CASGSSNTGELFF.